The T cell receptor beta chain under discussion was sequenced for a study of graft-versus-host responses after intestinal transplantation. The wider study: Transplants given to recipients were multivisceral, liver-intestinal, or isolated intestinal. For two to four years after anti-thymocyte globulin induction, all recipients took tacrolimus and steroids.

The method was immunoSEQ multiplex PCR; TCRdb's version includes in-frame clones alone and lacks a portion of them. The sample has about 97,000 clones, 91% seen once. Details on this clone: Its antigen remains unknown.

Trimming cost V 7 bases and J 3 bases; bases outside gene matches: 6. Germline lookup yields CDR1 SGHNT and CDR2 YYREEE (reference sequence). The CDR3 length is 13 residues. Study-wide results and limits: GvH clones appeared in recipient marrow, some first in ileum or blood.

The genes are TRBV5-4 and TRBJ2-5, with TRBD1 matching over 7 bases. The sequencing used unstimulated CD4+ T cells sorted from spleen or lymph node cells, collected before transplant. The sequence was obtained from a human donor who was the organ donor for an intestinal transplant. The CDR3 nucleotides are TGTGCCAGCGGGAGACAGGGTAAAGAGACCCAGTACTTC. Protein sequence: CASGRQGKETQYF.